Below are 22 T cell receptor beta chains sequenced from a single sample in a study of post-analysis software for immune sequencing data (dated by TCRdb to the mid-2010s). Libraries were made using PCR. TCRdb shows the sequencer as Illumina HiSeq 2500. Unique molecular identifiers were incorporated into TCR beta cDNA libraries to reduce PCR and sequencing biases. TCRdb reworked the public reads: Q25 trimming with fastp, MiXCR clone assembly, productive beta chains retained. Under each unique CDR3 protein, matching rows form one entry showing the most common genes and DNA. This sample lists hundreds of thousands of distinct CDR3 sequences; approximately 59% were detected once. The ten largest clones capture about 10% of the sample. Their recognized antigens are unknown. What the research found in general, with its limitations: A few TRBV segments, including TRBV5-6, TRBV5-1 and TRBV20-1, were significantly more frequent in patients than controls.

The sequencing sample was made of blood. These receptors originate from a girl aged 2-10 years with multiple sclerosis.

The gene calls are TRBV12-3 or TRBV12-4 and TRBJ2-4; 7 positions match TRBD1. V lost 2 bases, J lost 8 bases, and 3 bases stayed unmatched. CDR3 length equals 13 residues. The CDR3 loop reads CASSLRGLYIQYF. The DNA of the CDR3 is TGTGCCAGCAGTTTAAGGGGGCTATACATTCAGTACTTC.

The rearrangement joins TRBV5-1 to TRBJ2-5, with 7 bases aligning to TRBD1. Germline V gene lookup returns CDR1 SGHRS and CDR2 YFSETQ. V lost 4 bases, J lost 5 bases, and 8 bases stayed unmatched. The CDR3 has 14 amino acids. CDR3 loop: CASSSDRVVETQYF. CDR3 nucleotides: TGCGCCAGCAGCAGCGACAGGGTAGTGGAGACCCAGTACTTC.

This rearrangement joins TRBV5-1 to TRBJ2-7; D remains ambiguous. CDR1 is SGHRS, CDR2 YFSETQ, per germline. This CDR3 region has 15 residues. Trimming removed 0 bases from V and 3 bases from J, with 13 bases in between. CDR3 nucleotide sequence: TGCGCCAGCAGCTTGGATCGTCCAGAGAACTACGAGCAGTACTTC. Translating gives CASSLDRPENYEQYF.

This chain joins TRBV7-8 and TRBJ1-5; 7 positions match TRBD1. Unmatched junction bases numbered 6, after V lost 5 bases and J lost 2 bases. The germline V gene has CDR1 SGHVS and CDR2 FQNEAQ. This CDR3 spans 15 amino acids. The DNA for the CDR3 is TGTGCCAGCAGCCCAGTAGGGGGCGGCAATCAGCCCCAGCATTTT. This codes for CASSPVGGGNQPQHF.

This rearrangement joins TRBV24-1 to TRBJ2-3; D unresolved. CDR1 and CDR2 from the germline V gene are KGHDR and SFDVKD. This CDR3 comprises 12 residues. Trimming pared 5 bases from V and 4 bases from J, leaving 6 bases between. CDR3 sequence (DNA): TGTGCCACCAGTGGCGAGGCAGATACGCAGTATTTT. Translating it yields CATSGEADTQYF.

The CDR3 reads CSVWDRAYGYTF. CDR3 coding DNA: TGCAGCGTTTGGGACAGGGCCTATGGCTACACCTTC. This chain uses TRBV29-1 with TRBJ1-2, with 9 bases aligning to TRBD1. Trimming at V came to 5 bases and at J to 4 bases, leaving 2 bases not matched to a gene. The CDR3 sequence is 12 residues long. Germline V CDR1 and CDR2: SQVTM, ANQGSEA.

The rearrangement uses TRBV5-1 and TRBJ1-2, with TRBD1 matching 7 bases. V shed 3 bases, J shed 5 bases, and the junction held 13 bases outside the gene matches. The CDR3 runs to 16 residues. CDR1 and CDR2 from the germline V gene are SGHRS and YFSETQ. CDR3 sequence reads: CASSSETGTYRYGYTF. The DNA of the CDR3 is TGCGCCAGCAGCTCCGAGACAGGGACCTATAGATATGGCTACACCTTC.

This clonotype was recorded a few times. The chain links TRBV5-5 to TRBJ2-4; the D gene is possibly TRBD2 (5 bases). The CDR3 loop spans 14 amino acids. V was pared by 0 bases and J by 9 bases, with 13 bases between. Germline V gene data show CDR1 as SGHKS and CDR2 as YYEKEE (reference sequence). CDR3 in DNA: TGTGCCAGCAGCTTGGAGAGGGAAGCTAGCATTCAGTACTTC. Its translation is CASSLEREASIQYF.

This clonotype has more than one count but fewer than ten. V and J are TRBV12-3 or TRBV12-4 and TRBJ2-7, with 7 bases that match TRBD1. CDR3 length: 13 residues. V dropped 3 bases and J dropped 6; count of bases not matched to a gene: 5. In DNA, the CDR3 is TGTGCCAGCAGTTTCGGGACAGAACTCGAGCAGTACTTC. This translates into CASSFGTELEQYF.

The V gene is TRBV20-1, the J gene TRBJ1-6; the D is unclear. This CDR3 spans 13 amino acids. The V gene's germline CDR1 is DFQATT and CDR2 SNEGSKA (reference sequence). Trimming pared 5 bases from V and 4 bases from J, leaving 9 bases between. CDR3 coding DNA: TGCAGTGCTGGCACTCAGTATAATTCACCCCTCCACTTT. It codes for CSAGTQYNSPLHF.

The CDR3 loop is CASSQGGLAAVHNEQFF. Here the CDR3 DNA reads TGCGCCAGCAGCCAGGGTGGACTAGCGGCAGTCCACAATGAGCAGTTCTTC. The V and J genes are TRBV4-1 and TRBJ2-1; 10 nucleotides line up with TRBD2. Germline values: CDR1 MGHRA, CDR2 YSYEKL. This CDR3 contains 17 residues. With 3 bases clipped from V and 5 bases from J, the junction kept 10 bases outside the gene matches.

The CDR3 coding sequence is TGTGCCAGCACCTCCGGCTGGGGGCCGGATACGCAGTATTTT. Amino acids: CASTSGWGPDTQYF. The V call is TRBV7-2, the J call TRBJ2-3, with D possibly matching TRBD1 (6 bases). This CDR3 contains 14 residues. CDR1 and CDR2 (germline): SGHTA, FQGNSA. Trimming took 7 bases from V and 6 from J, leaving 17 bases between them.

The V and J genes are TRBV27 and TRBJ2-1, with TRBD1 matching over 8 bases. V shed 3 bases and J 7 bases; nucleotides not matched to a gene: 17. The CDR3 is made up of 18 amino acids. The germline V gene encodes CDR1 MNHEY and CDR2 SMNVEV (reference sequence). The CDR3 DNA sequence: TGTGCCAGCAGTTTTGATCCGTTTTGGACAGGGACGGGTAATGAGCAGTTCTTC. Translated, it gives CASSFDPFWTGTGNEQFF.

The chain carries TRBV2 and TRBJ2-3; possible D gene TRBD1, 6 bases. Germline CDR1 reads SNHLY; CDR2 reads FYNNEI. The CDR3 is made up of 16 amino acids. V lost 3 bases and J lost 0, with 13 bases in between. The CDR3 here is CASSDFRGSSTDTQYF. CDR3 sequence (DNA): TGTGCCAGCAGTGATTTCAGGGGTAGTAGCACAGATACGCAGTATTTT.

This chain connects TRBV20-1 to TRBJ1-1; D is perhaps TRBD1 (6 bases). The CDR3 has 14 residues. Germline V gives CDR1 DFQATT, CDR2 SNEGSKA (reference sequence). Trimming stripped 3 bases from V and 0 bases from J, with 11 bases between. The CDR3 here is CSASTGRMNTEAFF. CDR3 nucleotide sequence: TGCAGTGCTAGTACAGGGAGAATGAACACTGAAGCTTTCTTT.

The V and J genes are TRBV6-1 and TRBJ2-3; the D gene is possibly TRBD2 (6 bases). Trimming pared 10 bases from V and 1 base from J, leaving 12 bases between. The CDR3 has 13 amino acids. The germline gives CDR1 MNHNS, CDR2 SASEGT. DNA for the CDR3: TGTGCCATACTAGCCGCTGGCACAGATACGCAGTATTTT. It encodes CAILAAGTDTQYF.

Turning to this clonotype: With a much larger clone just one base away, this may be a read error. V is TRBV7-7 and J is TRBJ2-5; 7 nucleotides agree with TRBD1. This CDR3 has 14 amino acids. Germline V gene lookup returns CDR1 SSHAT and CDR2 FNYEAQ (reference sequence). CDR3: CTSSSDRVGKTQYF. CDR3 DNA: TGTACCAGCAGCTCAGACAGGGTGGGGAAGACCCAGTACTTC.

This clonotype turned up a few times. The chain couples TRBV21-1 to TRBJ1-2; the tabulated D call, TRBD1, remains unverified against the DNA. TRBV21-1 is termed a pseudogene. This CDR3 has 15 amino acids. The CDR3 protein is CASSHRDRANYGYTF. Here the CDR3 DNA reads TGTGCCAGCAGCCACCGGGACAGGGCTAACTATGGCTACACCTTC.

Regarding this clonotype: The junction and the germline gene differ at one end; a read error may be behind it. V gene TRBV6-2 or TRBV6-3 combines with J gene TRBJ1-1, with D possibly TRBD1 on 5 matching bases. CDR3 length: 15 residues. Germline V gene data show CDR1 as MNHEY and CDR2 as SVGEGT. CDR3 protein: CVSRHPQGAGTEAFF. Written as DNA, the CDR3 is TGTGTCAGCAGACACCCCCAGGGCGCGGGAACTGAAGCTTTCTTT.

The V and J genes are TRBV7-2 and TRBJ1-1, with D maybe TRBD1 (5 bases). Trimming removed 1 base at V and 5 bases at J, with 20 bases between. The CDR3 contains 17 residues. Germline V gene lookup returns CDR1 SGHTA and CDR2 FQGNSA. CDR3: CASSLVSGYGRSTEAFF. The DNA for the CDR3 is TGTGCCAGCAGCTTAGTTTCAGGGTACGGAAGGAGTACTGAAGCTTTCTTT.

The J gene is TRBJ2-1, the V gene TRBV20-1; TRBD1 might be the D (6 bases). The CDR3 contains 13 residues. Looked up from germline, CDR1 is DFQATT and CDR2 is SNEGSKA (reference sequence). The V and J ends lost 1 base and 7 bases respectively, with 11 bases between them. CDR3 protein: CSARGLGANEQFF. The CDR3 coding sequence is TGCAGTGCTAGAGGTCTGGGGGCGAATGAGCAGTTCTTC.

In this sample, this clonotype turned up a few times. The gene calls are TRBV12-3 or TRBV12-4 and TRBJ2-7; 8 bases fit TRBD1. The DNA matches TRBJ2-5 better at its end, which makes the J call doubtful. The length of the CDR3 is 14 residues. CDR3 sequence reads: CASGEQGVKETQYF. CDR3 nucleotide sequence: TGTGCCAGCGGGGAACAGGGGGTTAAAGAGACCCAGTACTTC.